This TCR beta chain originates from a study of cytomegalovirus exposure and HLA in healthy donors. Study results and limitations: TRBV6-2, TRBV6-3 and some other V segments were excluded as indistinguishable. The authors enumerated 180 or so TCR beta chains as linked to cytomegalovirus. Donors belonging to an Asian-associated ancestry cluster reportedly showed fewer N-insertions in productive TCRs than the roughly 680-donor mean, according to what a later analysis found.

Concerning this clone: Antigen specificity is unknown.

V was pared by 5 bases and J by 5 bases, with 18 bases between. CDR1 and CDR2 from the germline V gene are MDHEN and SYDVKM. The CDR3 consists of 15 residues. Amplification used 60 Vbeta primers and 13 Jbeta primers. The repertoire was sequenced with immunoSEQ multiplex PCR; TCRdb's copy has only in-frame clones and lacks some. The sample consists of about 200,000 clones, roughly 73% of them appearing once. This receptor was obtained from a woman in her thirties in good health and CMV-seropositive. Material for sequencing was PBMCs. The chain uses TRBV28 and TRBJ1-2; no definite D call. The CDR3 loop is CASSAASVGIYGYTF. The CDR3 DNA reads TGTGCCAGCAGTGCCGCCAGCGTCGGTATATATGGCTACACCTTC.